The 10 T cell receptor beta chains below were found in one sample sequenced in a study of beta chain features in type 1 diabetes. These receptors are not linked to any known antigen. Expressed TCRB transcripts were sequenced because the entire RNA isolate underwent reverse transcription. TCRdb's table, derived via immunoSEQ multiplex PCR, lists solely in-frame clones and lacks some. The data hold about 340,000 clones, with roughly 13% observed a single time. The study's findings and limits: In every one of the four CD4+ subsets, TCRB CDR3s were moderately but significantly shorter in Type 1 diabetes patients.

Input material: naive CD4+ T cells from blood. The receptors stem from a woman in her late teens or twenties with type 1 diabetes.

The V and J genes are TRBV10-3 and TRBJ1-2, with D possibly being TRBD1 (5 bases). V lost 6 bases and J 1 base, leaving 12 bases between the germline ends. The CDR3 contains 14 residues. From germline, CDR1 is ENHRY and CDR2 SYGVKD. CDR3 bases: TGTGCCATCAGCTCCAGGGAGGGTAACTATGGCTACACCTTC. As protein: CAISSREGNYGYTF.

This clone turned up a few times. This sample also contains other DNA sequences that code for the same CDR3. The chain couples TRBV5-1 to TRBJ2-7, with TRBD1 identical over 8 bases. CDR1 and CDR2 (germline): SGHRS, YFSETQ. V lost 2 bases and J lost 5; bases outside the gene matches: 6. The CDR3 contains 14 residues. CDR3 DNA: TGCGCCAGCAGCTTAGGGACAGGAGGCAACGAGCAGTACTTC. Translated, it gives CASSLGTGGNEQYF. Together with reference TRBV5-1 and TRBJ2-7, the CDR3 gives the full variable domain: KAGVTQTPRYLIKTRGQQVTLSCSPISGHRSVSWYQQTPGQGLQFLFEYFSETQRNKGNFPGRFSGRQFSNSRSEMNVSTLELGDSALYLCASSLGTGGNEQYFGPGTRLTVT.

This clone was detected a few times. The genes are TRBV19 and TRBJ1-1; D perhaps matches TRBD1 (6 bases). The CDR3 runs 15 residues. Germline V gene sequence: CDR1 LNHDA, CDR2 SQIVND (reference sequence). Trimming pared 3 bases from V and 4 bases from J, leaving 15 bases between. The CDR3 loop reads CASSIQSGVGTEAFF. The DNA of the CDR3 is TGTGCCAGTAGTATTCAGTCAGGGGTCGGCACTGAAGCTTTCTTT.

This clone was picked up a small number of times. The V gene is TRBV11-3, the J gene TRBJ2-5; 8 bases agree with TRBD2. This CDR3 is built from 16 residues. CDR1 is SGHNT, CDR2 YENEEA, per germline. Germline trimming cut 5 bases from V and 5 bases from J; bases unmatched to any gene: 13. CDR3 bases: TGTGCCAGCAGCCCCGACCCGGGACTAGTGTTGGAGACCCAGTACTTC. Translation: CASSPDPGLVLETQYF.

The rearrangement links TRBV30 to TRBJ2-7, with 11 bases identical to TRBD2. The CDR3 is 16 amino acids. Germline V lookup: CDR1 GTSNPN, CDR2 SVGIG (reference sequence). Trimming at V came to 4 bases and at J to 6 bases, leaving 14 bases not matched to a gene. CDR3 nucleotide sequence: TGTGCCTGGACCCTGGGGGCTAGCGGGAGGCACAGCGAGCAGTACTTC. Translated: CAWTLGASGRHSEQYF.

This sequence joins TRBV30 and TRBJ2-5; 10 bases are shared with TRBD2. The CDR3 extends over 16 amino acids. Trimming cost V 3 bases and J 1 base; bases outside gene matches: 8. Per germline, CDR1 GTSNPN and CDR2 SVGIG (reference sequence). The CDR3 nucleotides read TGTGCCTGGAGCGGTAGACTAGCGGGTTTCCAAGAGACCCAGTACTTC. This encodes CAWSGRLAGFQETQYF.

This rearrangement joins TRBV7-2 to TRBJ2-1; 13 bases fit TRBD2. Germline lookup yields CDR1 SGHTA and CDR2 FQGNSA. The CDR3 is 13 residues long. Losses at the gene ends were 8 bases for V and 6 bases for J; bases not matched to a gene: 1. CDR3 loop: CASGLAGVNEQFF. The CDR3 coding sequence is TGTGCCAGCGGACTAGCGGGAGTCAATGAGCAGTTCTTC.

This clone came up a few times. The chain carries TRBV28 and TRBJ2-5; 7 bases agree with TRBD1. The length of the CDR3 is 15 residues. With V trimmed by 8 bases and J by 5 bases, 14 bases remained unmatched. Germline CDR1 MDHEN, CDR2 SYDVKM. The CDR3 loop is CASFSGTATMETQYF. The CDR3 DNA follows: TGTGCCAGCTTCTCAGGGACAGCCACTATGGAGACCCAGTACTTC.

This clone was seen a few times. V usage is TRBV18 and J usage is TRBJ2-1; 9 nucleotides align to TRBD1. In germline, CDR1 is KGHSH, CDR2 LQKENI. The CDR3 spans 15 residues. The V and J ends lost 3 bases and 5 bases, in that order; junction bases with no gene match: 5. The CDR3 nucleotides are TGTGCCAGCTCACCCGACAGGGGGAGGAACAATGAGCAGTTCTTC. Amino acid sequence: CASSPDRGRNNEQFF. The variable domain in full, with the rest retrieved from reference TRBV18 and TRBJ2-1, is NAGVMQNPRHLVRRRGQEARLRCSPMKGHSHVYWYRQLPEEGLKFMVYLQKENIIDESGMPKERFSAEFPKEGPSILRIQQVVRGDSAAYFCASSPDRGRNNEQFFGPGTRLTVL.

The CDR3 sequence: CSVEVTGANTEAFF. In DNA, the CDR3 is TGCAGCGTTGAGGTAACAGGAGCCAACACTGAAGCTTTCTTT. The chain links TRBV29-1 to TRBJ1-1; maybe TRBD1 (5 bases). Germline values: CDR1 SQVTM, CDR2 ANQGSEA. This CDR3 contains 14 residues. The V end lost 3 bases, the J end lost 2 bases, and 13 bases lay between the germline ends.